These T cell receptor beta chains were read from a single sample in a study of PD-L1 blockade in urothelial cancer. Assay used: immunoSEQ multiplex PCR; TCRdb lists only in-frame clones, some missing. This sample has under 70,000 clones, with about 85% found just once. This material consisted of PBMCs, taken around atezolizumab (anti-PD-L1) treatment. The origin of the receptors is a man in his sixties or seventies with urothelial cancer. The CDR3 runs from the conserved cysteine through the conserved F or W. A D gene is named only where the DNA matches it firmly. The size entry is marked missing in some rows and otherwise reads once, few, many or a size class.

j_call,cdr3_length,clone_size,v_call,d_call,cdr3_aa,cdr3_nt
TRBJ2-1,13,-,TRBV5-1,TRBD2,CASQAGSYNEQFF,TGCGCCAGTCAAGCGGGATCCTACAATGAGCAGTTCTTC
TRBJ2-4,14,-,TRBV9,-,CASSGAPSKNIQYF,TGTGCCAGCAGCGGGGCCCCCTCCAAAAACATTCAGTACTTC
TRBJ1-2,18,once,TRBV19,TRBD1,CASSIKGTGALANYGYTF,TGTGCCAGTAGTATTAAGGGGACAGGGGCCCTAGCTAACTATGGCTACACCTTC
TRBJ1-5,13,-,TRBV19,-,CASSIARDQPQHF,TGTGCCAGTAGTATAGCCAGGGATCAGCCCCAGCATTTT
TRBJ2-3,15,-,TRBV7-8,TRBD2,CASSFIGRGTDTQYF,TGTGCCAGCAGCTTTATCGGGAGGGGTACAGATACGCAGTATTTT
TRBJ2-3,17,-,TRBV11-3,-,CASSSCLGGLMHRYAYF,TGTGCCAGCAGCTCTTGCCTAGGGGGTTTGATGCACAGATACGCGTATTTT
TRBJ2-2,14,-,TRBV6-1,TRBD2,CASGLAGSHGELFF,TGTGCCAGCGGTCTAGCGGGAAGTCACGGGGAGCTGTTTTTT
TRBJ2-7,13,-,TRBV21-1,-,CASSPGQTYEQYF,TGTGCCAGCAGCCCGGGACAGACCTACGAGCAGTACTTC
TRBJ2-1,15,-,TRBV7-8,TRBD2,CASSPLAGAGNEQFF,TGTGCCAGCAGCCCACTAGCGGGAGCGGGCAATGAGCAGTTCTTC
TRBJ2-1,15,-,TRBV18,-,CASSPSGDEGNEQFF,TGTGCCAGCTCACCTTCGGGAGACGAGGGGAATGAGCAGTTCTTC
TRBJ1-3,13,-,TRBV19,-,CASGEEVGNTIYF,TGTGCCAGTGGAGAAGAAGTTGGAAACACCATATATTTT
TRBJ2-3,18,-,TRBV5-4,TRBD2,CASSQGSLAGGEIDTQYF,TGTGCCAGCAGCCAGGGATCGCTAGCGGGAGGGGAAATAGATACGCAGTATTTT
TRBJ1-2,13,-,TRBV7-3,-,CASSTDSGYGYTF,TGTGCCAGCAGCACCGATAGTGGCTATGGCTACACCTTC
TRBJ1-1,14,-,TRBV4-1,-,CASSQDGGNTEAFF,TGCGCCAGCAGCCAAGATGGCGGAAACACTGAAGCTTTCTTT